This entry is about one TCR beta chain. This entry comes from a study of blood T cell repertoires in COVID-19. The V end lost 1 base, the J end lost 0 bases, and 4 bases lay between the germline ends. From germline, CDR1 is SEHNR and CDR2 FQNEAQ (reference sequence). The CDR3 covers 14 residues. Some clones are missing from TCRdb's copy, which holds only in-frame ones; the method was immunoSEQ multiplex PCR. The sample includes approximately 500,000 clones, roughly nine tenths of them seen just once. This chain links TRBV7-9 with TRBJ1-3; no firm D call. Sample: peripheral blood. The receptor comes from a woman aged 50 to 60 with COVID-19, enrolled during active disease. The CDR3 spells CASSLVSSGNTIYF. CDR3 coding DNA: TGTGCCAGCAGCTTAGTGAGCTCTGGAAACACCATATATTTT.